A selection of T cell receptor beta chains follows, all from one sample in a study of long-term antiretroviral therapy in people with HIV. Measured with immunoSEQ multiplex PCR; TCRdb has only the in-frame clones, and not every one. Counted here are 25,000 to 35,000 clones, approximately 84% occurring once; the ten biggest clones make up more than 0.9%. The input for sequencing was unsorted PBMCs, taken 2 years after starting antiretroviral therapy. These receptors originate from a man aged 45-60 years with HIV. CDR3s include the opening cysteine and the closing phenylalanine or tryptophan. D genes are given only for firm matches. Clone size is stated in some rows and not others, as once, few, many or a class when expanded.

J gene: TRBJ1-4
CDR3 length: 15
V gene: TRBV5-1
D gene: NA
clone size: NA
CDR3 protein: CASSSRPSSGEKLFF
CDR3 DNA: TGCGCCAGCAGCTCTAGACCCTCTTCCGGTGAAAAACTGTTTTTT

J gene: TRBJ1-2
CDR3 length: 15
V gene: TRBV9
D gene: NA
clone size: NA
CDR3 protein: CASSLGPLSGGGYTF
CDR3 DNA: TGTGCCAGCAGCTTAGGACCTCTCTCGGGGGGGGGCTACACCTTC

J gene: TRBJ1-5
CDR3 length: 15
V gene: TRBV28
D gene: NA
clone size: NA
CDR3 protein: CASSWDNGGNQPQHF
CDR3 DNA: TGTGCCAGCAGTTGGGATAACGGGGGAAATCAGCCCCAGCATTTT

J gene: TRBJ1-1
CDR3 length: 13
V gene: TRBV4-1
D gene: NA
clone size: NA
CDR3 protein: CASSPRTEIEAFF
CDR3 DNA: TGCGCCAGCAGCCCGAGGACCGAAATTGAAGCTTTCTTT

J gene: TRBJ1-2
CDR3 length: 15
V gene: TRBV7-9
D gene: NA
clone size: NA
CDR3 protein: CASSSSGKQYISYTF
CDR3 DNA: TGTGCCAGCAGCTCATCAGGGAAGCAGTATATAAGCTACACCTTC

J gene: TRBJ1-5
CDR3 length: 15
V gene: TRBV6-5
D gene: NA
clone size: NA
CDR3 protein: CASSLLGQGDQPQHF
CDR3 DNA: TGTGCCAGCAGTTTATTAGGGCAGGGCGATCAGCCCCAGCATTTT

J gene: TRBJ2-1
CDR3 length: 16
V gene: TRBV11-2
D gene: NA
clone size: NA
CDR3 protein: CASSHWTDSSYNEQFF
CDR3 DNA: TGTGCCAGCAGCCACTGGACCGACAGCTCCTACAATGAGCAGTTCTTC

J gene: TRBJ2-7
CDR3 length: 13
V gene: TRBV5-6
D gene: NA
clone size: NA
CDR3 protein: CASTASSAYEQYF
CDR3 DNA: TGTGCCAGCACAGCTTCGTCAGCCTACGAGCAGTACTTC

J gene: TRBJ1-2
CDR3 length: 16
V gene: TRBV5-8
D gene: NA
clone size: few
CDR3 protein: CASSLARLRKAYGYTF
CDR3 DNA: TGTGCCAGCAGCTTGGCCCGTTTAAGGAAGGCCTATGGCTACACCTTC

J gene: TRBJ2-7
CDR3 length: 13
V gene: TRBV9
D gene: NA
clone size: NA
CDR3 protein: CASSVTAWNEQYF
CDR3 DNA: TGTGCCAGCAGCGTGACAGCTTGGAACGAGCAGTACTTC

J gene: TRBJ2-6
CDR3 length: 16
V gene: TRBV27
D gene: TRBD1
clone size: NA
CDR3 protein: CASRLTGGSGANVLTF
CDR3 DNA: TGTGCCAGCAGGCTGACAGGGGGCTCTGGGGCCAACGTCCTGACTTTC

J gene: TRBJ2-1
CDR3 length: 14
V gene: TRBV6-4
D gene: NA
clone size: once
CDR3 protein: CASSDSGTHNEQFF
CDR3 DNA: TGTGCCAGCAGTGACTCGGGGACTCACAATGAGCAGTTCTTC

J gene: TRBJ1-5
CDR3 length: 15
V gene: TRBV18
D gene: TRBD1
clone size: NA
CDR3 protein: CASSSDRASNQPQHF
CDR3 DNA: TGTGCCAGCTCGTCCGACAGGGCTAGCAATCAGCCCCAGCATTTT

J gene: TRBJ2-1
CDR3 length: 15
V gene: TRBV4-1
D gene: NA
clone size: NA
CDR3 protein: CASSQLVGHRYEQFF
CDR3 DNA: TGCGCCAGCAGCCAACTAGTAGGGCATCGCTATGAGCAGTTCTTC

J gene: TRBJ1-1
CDR3 length: 14
V gene: TRBV2
D gene: NA
clone size: NA
CDR3 protein: CASSETRMNTEAFF
CDR3 DNA: TGTGCCAGCAGTGAAACCAGGATGAACACTGAAGCTTTCTTT

J gene: TRBJ1-5
CDR3 length: 17
V gene: TRBV28
D gene: TRBD1
clone size: NA
CDR3 protein: CASSFFNPGQGDQPQHF
CDR3 DNA: TGTGCCAGCAGTTTCTTTAACCCGGGACAGGGCGATCAGCCCCAGCATTTT

J gene: TRBJ2-7
CDR3 length: 12
V gene: TRBV30
D gene: NA
clone size: NA
CDR3 protein: CAWGRSLYEQYF
CDR3 DNA: TGTGCCTGGGGCAGGAGCTTGTACGAGCAGTACTTC

J gene: TRBJ2-7
CDR3 length: 16
V gene: TRBV6-6
D gene: TRBD1
clone size: NA
CDR3 protein: CASTSGLDRGSSEQYF
CDR3 DNA: TGTGCCAGCACCTCTGGTTTGGACAGGGGATCCTCCGAGCAGTACTTC

J gene: TRBJ2-1
CDR3 length: 15
V gene: TRBV9
D gene: NA
clone size: NA
CDR3 protein: CASSVASSSYNEQFF
CDR3 DNA: TGTGCCAGCAGCGTAGCTTCTAGCTCCTACAATGAGCAGTTCTTC

J gene: TRBJ1-1
CDR3 length: 15
V gene: TRBV27
D gene: NA
clone size: NA
CDR3 protein: CASSYLGGLNTEAFF
CDR3 DNA: TGTGCCAGCAGTTACCTCGGGGGGTTGAACACTGAAGCTTTCTTT

J gene: TRBJ2-7
CDR3 length: 13
V gene: TRBV18
D gene: NA
clone size: NA
CDR3 protein: CASSRSGEDEQYF
CDR3 DNA: TGTGCCAGCTCCCGGTCGGGGGAGGACGAGCAGTACTTC

J gene: TRBJ1-2
CDR3 length: 11
V gene: TRBV29-1
D gene: NA
clone size: few
CDR3 protein: CSGRLGGGYTF
CDR3 DNA: TGCAGCGGGAGACTAGGGGGTGGCTACACCTTC

J gene: TRBJ1-2
CDR3 length: 13
V gene: TRBV6-1
D gene: NA
clone size: NA
CDR3 protein: CASSEGVAGGYTF
CDR3 DNA: TGTGCCAGCAGTGAGGGAGTTGCCGGTGGCTACACCTTC

J gene: TRBJ1-4
CDR3 length: 17
V gene: TRBV18
D gene: NA
clone size: NA
CDR3 protein: CASSPSTSQGFNEKLFF
CDR3 DNA: TGTGCCAGCTCACCATCCACCTCCCAGGGGTTTAATGAAAAACTGTTTTTT

J gene: TRBJ2-3
CDR3 length: 14
V gene: TRBV2
D gene: NA
clone size: NA
CDR3 protein: CASTDPRSGDTQYF
CDR3 DNA: TGTGCCAGCACGGATCCAAGGTCGGGAGATACGCAGTATTTT

J gene: TRBJ1-2
CDR3 length: 13
V gene: TRBV27
D gene: NA
clone size: NA
CDR3 protein: CASSPHHRDGYTF
CDR3 DNA: TGTGCCAGCAGTCCCCATCACAGAGATGGCTACACCTTC

J gene: TRBJ1-5
CDR3 length: 14
V gene: TRBV7-2
D gene: NA
clone size: NA
CDR3 protein: CASSLGRVGQPQHF
CDR3 DNA: TGTGCCAGCAGCTTAGGCAGGGTGGGTCAGCCCCAGCATTTT

J gene: TRBJ2-1
CDR3 length: 14
V gene: TRBV4-3
D gene: TRBD2
clone size: NA
CDR3 protein: CASSRSGRAIEQFF
CDR3 DNA: TGCGCCAGCAGCCGTAGCGGGAGGGCCATCGAGCAGTTCTTC

J gene: TRBJ1-5
CDR3 length: 18
V gene: TRBV19
D gene: TRBD1
clone size: NA
CDR3 protein: CASSIPGTGALSNQPQHF
CDR3 DNA: TGTGCCAGTAGTATCCCCGGGACAGGGGCGCTCAGCAATCAGCCCCAGCATTTT

J gene: TRBJ2-5
CDR3 length: 14
V gene: TRBV28
D gene: TRBD1
clone size: NA
CDR3 protein: CASSLTGVEETQYF
CDR3 DNA: TGTGCCAGCAGCTTGACAGGGGTAGAAGAGACCCAGTACTTC

J gene: TRBJ1-1
CDR3 length: 14
V gene: TRBV4-3
D gene: NA
clone size: NA
CDR3 protein: CASSQDASNTEAFF
CDR3 DNA: TGCGCCAGCAGCCAAGATGCATCGAACACTGAAGCTTTCTTT

J gene: TRBJ2-1
CDR3 length: 15
V gene: TRBV6-1
D gene: NA
clone size: NA
CDR3 protein: CASSDYRGPFNEQFF
CDR3 DNA: TGTGCCAGCAGTGATTACCGGGGACCCTTCAATGAGCAGTTCTTC

J gene: TRBJ2-7
CDR3 length: 14
V gene: TRBV4-1
D gene: NA
clone size: NA
CDR3 protein: CASSQDRGVYEQYF
CDR3 DNA: TGCGCCAGCAGCCAAGATCGTGGGGTCTACGAGCAGTACTTC

J gene: TRBJ1-5
CDR3 length: 15
V gene: TRBV6-1
D gene: TRBD1
clone size: NA
CDR3 protein: CASSSTTGGGQPQHF
CDR3 DNA: TGTGCCAGCAGTTCCACGACAGGGGGAGGCCAGCCCCAGCATTTT

J gene: TRBJ2-1
CDR3 length: 14
V gene: TRBV28
D gene: NA
clone size: NA
CDR3 protein: CASSLRAPWTEQFF
CDR3 DNA: TGTGCCAGCAGTTTGAGGGCCCCCTGGACTGAGCAGTTCTTC

J gene: TRBJ1-1
CDR3 length: 13
V gene: TRBV4-3
D gene: NA
clone size: NA
CDR3 protein: CASSLRGDTEAFF
CDR3 DNA: TGCGCCAGCAGCCTCCGGGGCGACACTGAAGCTTTCTTT

J gene: TRBJ2-3
CDR3 length: 16
V gene: TRBV6-4
D gene: NA
clone size: NA
CDR3 protein: CASSDGSGQGTDTQYF
CDR3 DNA: TGTGCCAGCAGTGACGGGAGCGGGCAAGGGACAGATACGCAGTATTTT

J gene: TRBJ2-7
CDR3 length: 14
V gene: TRBV9
D gene: NA
clone size: NA
CDR3 protein: CASSPPGGTREQYF
CDR3 DNA: TGTGCCAGCAGCCCACCCGGCGGGACTCGGGAGCAGTACTTC

J gene: TRBJ1-1
CDR3 length: 15
V gene: TRBV6-5
D gene: NA
clone size: NA
CDR3 protein: CASSYSMGGNTEAFF
CDR3 DNA: TGTGCCAGCAGTTACTCAATGGGCGGGAACACTGAAGCTTTCTTT

J gene: TRBJ1-5
CDR3 length: 15
V gene: TRBV5-6
D gene: NA
clone size: NA
CDR3 protein: CASSLTRGESGPQHF
CDR3 DNA: TGTGCCAGCAGCTTGACGAGGGGGGAATCTGGGCCCCAGCATTTT

J gene: TRBJ2-7
CDR3 length: 14
V gene: TRBV28
D gene: TRBD2
clone size: few
CDR3 protein: CASRLVAGGDEQYF
CDR3 DNA: TGTGCCAGCCGATTAGTAGCGGGGGGGGACGAGCAGTACTTC

J gene: TRBJ1-1
CDR3 length: 14
V gene: TRBV7-6
D gene: NA
clone size: NA
CDR3 protein: CASSPGSGATEAFF
CDR3 DNA: TGTGCCAGCAGCCCGGGGTCTGGGGCCACTGAAGCTTTCTTT

J gene: TRBJ2-7
CDR3 length: 15
V gene: TRBV4-3
D gene: TRBD2
clone size: NA
CDR3 protein: CASSRGSGGAYEQYF
CDR3 DNA: TGCGCCAGCAGCCGAGGTAGCGGGGGGGCCTACGAGCAGTACTTC

J gene: TRBJ2-7
CDR3 length: 14
V gene: TRBV6-5
D gene: TRBD1
clone size: NA
CDR3 protein: CASRDRDRAYEQYF
CDR3 DNA: TGTGCCAGCAGGGACCGGGACAGGGCCTACGAGCAGTACTTC

J gene: TRBJ2-1
CDR3 length: 15
V gene: TRBV9
D gene: TRBD2
clone size: few
CDR3 protein: CASSVGGTSTNEQFF
CDR3 DNA: TGTGCCAGCAGCGTAGGTGGGACTAGCACAAATGAGCAGTTCTTC

J gene: TRBJ2-3
CDR3 length: 22
V gene: TRBV30
D gene: NA
clone size: NA
CDR3 protein: CAWSVEYALSPNPQRSTDTQYF
CDR3 DNA: TGTGCCTGGAGTGTCGAATACGCGCTCTCGCCTAATCCCCAAAGGAGCACAGATACGCAGTATTTT

J gene: TRBJ1-5
CDR3 length: 13
V gene: TRBV2
D gene: NA
clone size: NA
CDR3 protein: CASSSTRNQPQHF
CDR3 DNA: TGTGCCAGCAGCTCCACAAGGAATCAGCCCCAGCATTTT

J gene: TRBJ2-7
CDR3 length: 13
V gene: TRBV27
D gene: NA
clone size: NA
CDR3 protein: CASSRVADYEQYF
CDR3 DNA: TGTGCCAGCAGTCGCGTGGCGGACTACGAGCAGTACTTC

J gene: TRBJ2-2
CDR3 length: 13
V gene: TRBV10-2
D gene: NA
clone size: NA
CDR3 protein: CATASGLGGELFF
CDR3 DNA: TGCGCCACCGCGTCGGGCTTGGGCGGGGAGCTGTTTTTT

J gene: TRBJ2-2
CDR3 length: 14
V gene: TRBV19
D gene: NA
clone size: few
CDR3 protein: CASSIQVNTGELFF
CDR3 DNA: TGTGCCAGTAGTATTCAAGTCAACACCGGGGAGCTGTTTTTT

J gene: TRBJ2-7
CDR3 length: 13
V gene: TRBV4-1
D gene: NA
clone size: NA
CDR3 protein: CASSQDRAYEQYF
CDR3 DNA: TGCGCCAGCAGCCAAGACCGAGCCTACGAGCAGTACTTC

J gene: TRBJ1-2
CDR3 length: 13
V gene: TRBV9
D gene: NA
clone size: NA
CDR3 protein: CASSVDAGDGYTF
CDR3 DNA: TGTGCCAGCAGCGTAGACGCGGGAGATGGCTACACCTTC

J gene: TRBJ1-5
CDR3 length: 15
V gene: TRBV18
D gene: NA
clone size: NA
CDR3 protein: CASPLRTALDQPQHF
CDR3 DNA: TGTGCCAGCCCACTTAGGACAGCGTTAGATCAGCCCCAGCATTTT

J gene: TRBJ2-7
CDR3 length: 14
V gene: TRBV6-1
D gene: TRBD1
clone size: few
CDR3 protein: CASSSLGQGYEQYF
CDR3 DNA: TGTGCCAGCAGCTCACTAGGACAGGGGTACGAGCAGTACTTC

J gene: TRBJ1-1
CDR3 length: 14
V gene: TRBV5-8
D gene: NA
clone size: NA
CDR3 protein: CASSGGRGGTEAFF
CDR3 DNA: TGTGCCAGCAGCGGCGGGAGAGGAGGGACTGAAGCTTTCTTT